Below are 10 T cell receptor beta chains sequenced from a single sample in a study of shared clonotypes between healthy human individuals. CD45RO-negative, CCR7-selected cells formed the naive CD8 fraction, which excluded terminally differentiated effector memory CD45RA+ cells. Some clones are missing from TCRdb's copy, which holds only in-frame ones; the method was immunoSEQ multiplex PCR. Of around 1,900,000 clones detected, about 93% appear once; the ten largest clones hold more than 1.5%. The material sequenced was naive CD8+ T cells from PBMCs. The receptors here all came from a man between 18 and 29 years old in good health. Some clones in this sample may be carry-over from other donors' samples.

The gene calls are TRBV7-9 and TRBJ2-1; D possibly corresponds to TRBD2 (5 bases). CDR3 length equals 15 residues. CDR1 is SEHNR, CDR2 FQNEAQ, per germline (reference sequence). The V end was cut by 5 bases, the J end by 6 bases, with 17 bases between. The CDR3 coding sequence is TGTGCCAGCAGCCTCGGGCTAGTAGAGGGCAATGAGCAGTTCTTC. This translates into CASSLGLVEGNEQFF.

CDR3 amino acids: CSAGAGIYIQYF. The DNA of the CDR3 is TGCAGCGCGGGGGCCGGGATCTACATTCAGTACTTC. This chain joins TRBV29-1 and TRBJ2-4; D tentatively reads TRBD1 or TRBD2 (6 bases each). The germline V gene has CDR1 SQVTM and CDR2 ANQGSEA. The CDR3 is 12 amino acids. V was clipped by 7 bases and J by 8 bases, with 15 bases between them.

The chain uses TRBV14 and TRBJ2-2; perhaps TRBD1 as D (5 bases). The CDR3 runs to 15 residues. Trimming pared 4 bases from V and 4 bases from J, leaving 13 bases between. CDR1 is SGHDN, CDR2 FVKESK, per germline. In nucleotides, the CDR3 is TGTGCCAGCAGCCCTATAACAGGTTTCACCGGGGAGCTGTTTTTT. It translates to CASSPITGFTGELFF. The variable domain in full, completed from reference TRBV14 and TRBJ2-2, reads EAGVTQFPSHSVIEKGQTVTLRCDPISGHDNLYWYRRVMGKEIKFLLHFVKESKQDESGMPNNRFLAERTGGTYSTLKVQPAELEDSGVYFCASSPITGFTGELFFGEGSRLTVL.

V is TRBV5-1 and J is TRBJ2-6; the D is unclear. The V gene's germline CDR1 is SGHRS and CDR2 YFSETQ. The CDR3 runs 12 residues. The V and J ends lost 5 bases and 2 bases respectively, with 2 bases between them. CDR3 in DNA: TGCGCCAGCAGGGCTGGGGCCAACGTCCTGACTTTC. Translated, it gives CASRAGANVLTF.

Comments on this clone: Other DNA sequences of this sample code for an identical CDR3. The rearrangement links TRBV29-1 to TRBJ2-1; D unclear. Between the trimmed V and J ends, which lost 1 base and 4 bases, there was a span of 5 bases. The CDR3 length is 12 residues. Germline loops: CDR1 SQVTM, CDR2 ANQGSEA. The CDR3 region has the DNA TGCAGCGTTGAAGTCCGGTACAATGAGCAGTTCTTC. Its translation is CSVEVRYNEQFF.

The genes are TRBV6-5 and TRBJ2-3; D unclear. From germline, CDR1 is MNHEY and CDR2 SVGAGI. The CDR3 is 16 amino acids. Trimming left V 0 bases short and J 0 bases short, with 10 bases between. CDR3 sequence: CASSYSTVTSTDTQYF. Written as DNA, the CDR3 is TGTGCCAGCAGTTACTCTACGGTCACGAGCACAGATACGCAGTATTTT.

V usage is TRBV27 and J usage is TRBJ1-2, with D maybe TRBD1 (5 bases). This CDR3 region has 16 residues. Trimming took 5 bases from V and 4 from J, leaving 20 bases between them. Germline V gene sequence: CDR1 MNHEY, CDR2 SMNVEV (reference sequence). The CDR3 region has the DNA TGTGCCAGCAGTCCAAACTACTCGACAGCCCTCTATGGCTACACCTTC. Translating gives CASSPNYSTALYGYTF.

The CDR3 protein is CATRDLGETQYF. The CDR3 DNA is TGTGCCACTCGGGACCTCGGGGAGACCCAGTACTTC. V gene TRBV19 combines with J gene TRBJ2-5, with D possibly called TRBD1 or TRBD2 (5 bases each). This CDR3 spans 12 amino acids. Trimming took 10 bases from V and 5 from J, leaving 14 bases between them. The germline V gene has CDR1 LNHDA and CDR2 SQIVND (reference sequence).

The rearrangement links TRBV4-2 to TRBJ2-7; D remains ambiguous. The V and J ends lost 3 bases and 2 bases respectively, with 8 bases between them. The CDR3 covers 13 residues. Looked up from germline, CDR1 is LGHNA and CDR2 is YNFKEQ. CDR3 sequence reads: CASSQDETYEQYF. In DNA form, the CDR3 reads TGTGCCAGCAGCCAGGACGAAACCTACGAGCAGTACTTC.

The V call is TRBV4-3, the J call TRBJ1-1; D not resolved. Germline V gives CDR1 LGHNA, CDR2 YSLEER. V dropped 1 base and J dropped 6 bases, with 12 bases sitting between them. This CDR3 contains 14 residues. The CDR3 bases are TGCGCCAGCAGCCAAGTTGAGGGAAGGGCTGAAGCTTTCTTT. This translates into CASSQVEGRAEAFF.